The T cell receptor beta chain described here comes from a study of long-term antiretroviral therapy in people with HIV. The assay, immunoSEQ v3.0, was run at survey level. The repertoire was sequenced with immunoSEQ multiplex PCR; TCRdb's copy has only in-frame clones and lacks some. The table records 16,000 or so clones, over 65% of them present only once. Germline V gene sequence: CDR1 KGHSH, CDR2 LQKENI. The CDR3 contains 14 residues. Between the trimmed V and J ends, which lost 2 bases and 5 bases, there was a span of 12 bases. This specimen was unsorted PBMCs, taken 2.1 years after starting antiretroviral therapy. The TCR sequence derives from a man aged 35-49 years with HIV. The chain has TRBV18 and TRBJ1-2; D perhaps matches TRBD1 (6 bases). CDR3 loop: CASSPYRAEYGYTF. The CDR3 bases are TGTGCCAGCTCACCATACAGGGCCGAATATGGCTACACCTTC.